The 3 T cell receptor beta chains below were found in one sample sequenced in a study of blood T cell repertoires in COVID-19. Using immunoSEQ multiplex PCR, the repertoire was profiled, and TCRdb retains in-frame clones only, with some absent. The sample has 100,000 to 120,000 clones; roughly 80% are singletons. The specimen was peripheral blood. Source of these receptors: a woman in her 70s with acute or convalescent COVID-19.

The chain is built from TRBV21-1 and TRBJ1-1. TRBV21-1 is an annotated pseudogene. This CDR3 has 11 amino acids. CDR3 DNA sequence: TGTGCCAGCAGCAAAGCCCACGGGGCTTTCTTT. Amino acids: CASSKAHGAFF.

This CDR3 reads CASSPLGNTIYF. CDR3 nucleotide sequence: TGTGCCAGCAGTCCCTTAGGAAACACCATATATTTT. The V call is TRBV6-5, the J call TRBJ1-3, with D unclear. V was pared by 5 bases and J by 4 bases, with 6 bases between. This CDR3 is built from 12 residues. CDR1 is MNHEY and CDR2 is SVGAGI in the germline V gene.

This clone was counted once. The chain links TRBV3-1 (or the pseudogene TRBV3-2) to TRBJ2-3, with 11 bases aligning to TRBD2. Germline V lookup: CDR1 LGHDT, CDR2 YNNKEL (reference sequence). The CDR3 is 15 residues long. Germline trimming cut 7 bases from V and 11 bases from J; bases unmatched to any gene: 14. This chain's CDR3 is CASTLAGEPPMRQYF. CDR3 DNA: TGTGCCAGCACACTAGCGGGGGAGCCTCCTATGAGGCAGTATTTT.